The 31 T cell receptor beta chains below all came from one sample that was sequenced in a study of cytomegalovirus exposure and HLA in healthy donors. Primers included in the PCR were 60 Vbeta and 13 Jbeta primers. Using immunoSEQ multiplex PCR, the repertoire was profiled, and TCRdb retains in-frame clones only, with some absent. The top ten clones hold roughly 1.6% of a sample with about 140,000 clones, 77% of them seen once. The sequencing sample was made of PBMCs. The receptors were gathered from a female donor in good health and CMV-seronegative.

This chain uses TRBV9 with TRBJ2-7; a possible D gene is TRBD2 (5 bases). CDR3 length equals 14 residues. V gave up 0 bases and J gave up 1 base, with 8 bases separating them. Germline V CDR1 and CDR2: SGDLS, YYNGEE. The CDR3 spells CASSVEGGSYEQYF. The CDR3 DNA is TGTGCCAGCAGCGTAGAAGGAGGATCCTACGAGCAGTACTTC.

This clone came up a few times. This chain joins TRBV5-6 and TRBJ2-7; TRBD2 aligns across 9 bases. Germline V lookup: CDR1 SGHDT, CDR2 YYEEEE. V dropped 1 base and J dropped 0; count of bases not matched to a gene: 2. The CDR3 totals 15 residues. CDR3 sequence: CASSLLAGISYEQYF. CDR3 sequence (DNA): TGTGCCAGCAGCTTGCTAGCGGGGATCTCCTACGAGCAGTACTTC.

The CDR3 sequence: CASSIDRVYGYTF. The CDR3, as DNA: TGTGCCAGCAGTATCGACAGGGTCTATGGCTACACCTTC. This chain uses TRBV7-8 with TRBJ1-2; 7 nucleotides line up with TRBD1. This CDR3 contains 13 residues. The V segment lost 6 bases and the J segment 4 bases; nucleotides outside the gene matches: 5. Germline V gives CDR1 SGHVS, CDR2 FQNEAQ. Filled out from reference TRBV7-8 and TRBJ1-2, the complete variable domain reads GAGVSQSPRYKVAKRGQDVALRCDPISGHVSLFWYQQALGQGPEFLTYFQNEAQLDKSGLPSDRFFAERPEGSVSTLKIQRTQQEDSAVYLCASSIDRVYGYTFGSGTRLTVV.

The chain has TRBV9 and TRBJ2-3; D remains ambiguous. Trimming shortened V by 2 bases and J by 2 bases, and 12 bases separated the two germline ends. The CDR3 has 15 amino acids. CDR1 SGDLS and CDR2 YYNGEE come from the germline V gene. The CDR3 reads CASSVQSKSTDTQYF. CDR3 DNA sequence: TGTGCCAGCAGCGTTCAGTCAAAGTCCACAGATACGCAGTATTTT. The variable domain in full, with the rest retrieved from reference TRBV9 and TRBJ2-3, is DSGVTQTPKHLITATGQRVTLRCSPRSGDLSVYWYQQSLDQGLQFLIQYYNGEERAKGNILERFSAQQFPDLHSELNLSSLELGDSALYFCASSVQSKSTDTQYFGPGTRLTVL.

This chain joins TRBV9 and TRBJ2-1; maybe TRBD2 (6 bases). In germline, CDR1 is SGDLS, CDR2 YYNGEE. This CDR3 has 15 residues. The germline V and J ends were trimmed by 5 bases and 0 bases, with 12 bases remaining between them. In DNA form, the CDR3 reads TGTGCCAGCAGTCCGCGGGATTTCTCCTACAATGAGCAGTTCTTC. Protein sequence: CASSPRDFSYNEQFF.

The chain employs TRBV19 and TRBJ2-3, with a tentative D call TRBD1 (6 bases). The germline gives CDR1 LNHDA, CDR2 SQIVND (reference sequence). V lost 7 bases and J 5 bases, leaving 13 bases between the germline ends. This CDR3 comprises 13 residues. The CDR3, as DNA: TGTGCCAGTACCCCGGACAGCGTAGATACGCAGTATTTT. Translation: CASTPDSVDTQYF.

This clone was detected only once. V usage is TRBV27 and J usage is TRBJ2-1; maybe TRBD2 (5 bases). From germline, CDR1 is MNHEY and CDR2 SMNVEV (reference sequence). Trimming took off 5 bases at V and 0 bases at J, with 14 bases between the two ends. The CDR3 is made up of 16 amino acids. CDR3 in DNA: TGTGCCAGCAGTAAAAGAGCGGTGGACTCCTACAATGAGCAGTTCTTC. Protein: CASSKRAVDSYNEQFF.

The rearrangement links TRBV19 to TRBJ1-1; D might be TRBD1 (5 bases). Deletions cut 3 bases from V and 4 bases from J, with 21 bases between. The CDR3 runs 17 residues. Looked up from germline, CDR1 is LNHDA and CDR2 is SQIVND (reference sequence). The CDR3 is CASSISGIPAGGTEAFF. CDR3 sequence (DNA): TGTGCCAGTAGTATTTCCGGAATTCCTGCGGGGGGCACTGAAGCTTTCTTT.

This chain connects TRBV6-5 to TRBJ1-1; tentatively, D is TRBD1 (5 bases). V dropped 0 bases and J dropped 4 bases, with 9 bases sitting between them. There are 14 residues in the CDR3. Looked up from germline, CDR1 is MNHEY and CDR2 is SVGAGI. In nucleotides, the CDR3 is TGTGCCAGCAGTTACTCCGCCGGGGGCACTGAAGCTTTCTTT. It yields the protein CASSYSAGGTEAFF.

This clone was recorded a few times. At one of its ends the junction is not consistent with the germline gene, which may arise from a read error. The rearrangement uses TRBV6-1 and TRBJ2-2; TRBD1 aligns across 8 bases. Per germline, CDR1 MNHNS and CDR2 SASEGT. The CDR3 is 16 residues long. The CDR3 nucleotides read TGTGCCAGCAGTGCAGTGACAGGGGCAAGCACCGGGGAGCTCTTTTTT. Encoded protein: CASSAVTGASTGELFF.

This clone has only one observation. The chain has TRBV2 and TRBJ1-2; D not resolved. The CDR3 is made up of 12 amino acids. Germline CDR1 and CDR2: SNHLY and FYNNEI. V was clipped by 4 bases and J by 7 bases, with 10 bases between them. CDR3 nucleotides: TGTGCCAGCAGTGGTTCGGAGGGTGGCTACACCTTC. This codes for CASSGSEGGYTF.

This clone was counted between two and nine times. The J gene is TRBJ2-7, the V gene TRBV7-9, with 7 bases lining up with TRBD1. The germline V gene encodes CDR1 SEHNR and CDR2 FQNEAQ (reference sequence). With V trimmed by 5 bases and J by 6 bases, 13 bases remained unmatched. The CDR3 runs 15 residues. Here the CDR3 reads CASSIIQGPLSEQYF. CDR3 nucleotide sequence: TGTGCCAGCAGCATCATACAGGGGCCGTTGTCCGAGCAGTACTTC.

In DNA form, the CDR3 reads TGTGCCAGCAGCTACATGACAGGGTACTCCTACGAGCAGTACTTC. This codes for CASSYMTGYSYEQYF. This rearrangement joins TRBV5-6 to TRBJ2-7; 7 bases agree with TRBD1. Unmatched junction bases numbered 6, after V lost 3 bases and J lost 0 bases. The CDR3 sequence is 15 residues long. The V gene's germline CDR1 is SGHDT and CDR2 YYEEEE.

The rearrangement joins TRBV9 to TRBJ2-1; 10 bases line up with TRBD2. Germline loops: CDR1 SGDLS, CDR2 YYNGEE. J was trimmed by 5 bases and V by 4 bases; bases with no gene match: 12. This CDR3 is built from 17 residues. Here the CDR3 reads CASSPNPLAGEHNEQFF. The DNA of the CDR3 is TGTGCCAGCAGCCCCAATCCCCTAGCGGGAGAACACAATGAGCAGTTCTTC.

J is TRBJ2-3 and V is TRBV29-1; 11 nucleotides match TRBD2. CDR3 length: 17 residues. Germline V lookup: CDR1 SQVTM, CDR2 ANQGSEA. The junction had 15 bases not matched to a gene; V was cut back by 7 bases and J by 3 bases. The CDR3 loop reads CSAAGRLAGRPTDTQYF. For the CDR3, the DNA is TGCAGCGCAGCCGGGAGACTAGCGGGAAGGCCAACAGATACGCAGTATTTT.

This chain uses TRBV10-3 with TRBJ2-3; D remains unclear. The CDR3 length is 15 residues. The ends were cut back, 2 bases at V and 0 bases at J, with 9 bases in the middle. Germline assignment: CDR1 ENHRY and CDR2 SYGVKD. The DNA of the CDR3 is TGTGCCATCAGTGAGAAGGAGACTAGCACAGATACGCAGTATTTT. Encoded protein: CAISEKETSTDTQYF.

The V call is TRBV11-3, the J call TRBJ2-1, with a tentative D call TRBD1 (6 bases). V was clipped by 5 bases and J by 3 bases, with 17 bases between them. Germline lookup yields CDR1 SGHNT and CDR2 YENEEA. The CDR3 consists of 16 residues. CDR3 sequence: CASSPGHRVDYNEQFF. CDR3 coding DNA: TGTGCCAGCAGCCCTGGGCACAGGGTGGACTACAATGAGCAGTTCTTC.

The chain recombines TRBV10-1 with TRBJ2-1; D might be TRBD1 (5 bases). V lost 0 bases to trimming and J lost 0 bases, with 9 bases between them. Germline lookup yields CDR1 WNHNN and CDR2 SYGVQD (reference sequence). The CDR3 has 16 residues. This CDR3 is CASSESGQPSYNEQFF. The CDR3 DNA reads TGCGCCAGCAGTGAGTCGGGGCAGCCCTCCTACAATGAGCAGTTCTTC.

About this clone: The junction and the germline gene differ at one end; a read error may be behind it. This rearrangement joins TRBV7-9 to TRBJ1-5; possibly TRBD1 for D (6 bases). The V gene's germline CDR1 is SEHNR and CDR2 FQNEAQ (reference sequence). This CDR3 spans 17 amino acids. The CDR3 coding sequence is TGTTCCAGCAGCCTCAGTCCGGGGGGCTCGGGCAATCAGCCCCAGCATTTT. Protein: CSSSLSPGGSGNQPQHF.

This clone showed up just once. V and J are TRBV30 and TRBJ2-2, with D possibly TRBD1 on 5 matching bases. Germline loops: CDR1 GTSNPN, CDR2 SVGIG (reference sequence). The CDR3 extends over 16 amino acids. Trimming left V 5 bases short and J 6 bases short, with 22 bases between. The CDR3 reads CAWGARTTYRAGELFF. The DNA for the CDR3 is TGTGCCTGGGGGGCTAGGACCACTTACCGCGCCGGGGAGCTGTTTTTT.

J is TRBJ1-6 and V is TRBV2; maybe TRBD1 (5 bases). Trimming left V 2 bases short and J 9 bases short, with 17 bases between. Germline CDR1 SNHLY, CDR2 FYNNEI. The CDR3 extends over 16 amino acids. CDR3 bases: TGTGCCAGCAGTGAAAGCAAGGGAAACAGGCTTTCACCCCTCCACTTT. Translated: CASSESKGNRLSPLHF.

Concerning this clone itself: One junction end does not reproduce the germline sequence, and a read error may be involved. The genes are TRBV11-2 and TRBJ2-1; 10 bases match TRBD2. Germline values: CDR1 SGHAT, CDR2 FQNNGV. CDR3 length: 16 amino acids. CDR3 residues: CASRLAGGRSYNEQFF. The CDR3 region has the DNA TGTGCCAGCAGGTTAGCGGGGGGCCGCTCCTACAATGAGCAGTTCTTC. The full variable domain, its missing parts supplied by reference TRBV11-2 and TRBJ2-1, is EAGVAQSPRYKIIEKRQSVAFWCNPISGHATLYWYQQILGQGPKLLIQFQNNGVVDDSQLPKDRFSAERLKGVDSTLKIQPAKLEDSAVYLCASRLAGGRSYNEQFFGPGTRLTVL.

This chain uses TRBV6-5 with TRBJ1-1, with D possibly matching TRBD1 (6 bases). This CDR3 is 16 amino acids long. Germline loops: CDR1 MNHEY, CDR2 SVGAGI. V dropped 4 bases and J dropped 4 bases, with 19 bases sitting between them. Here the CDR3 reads CASSFGPGGGVTEAFF. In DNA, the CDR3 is TGTGCCAGCAGTTTCGGACCTGGGGGCGGTGTCACTGAAGCTTTCTTT.

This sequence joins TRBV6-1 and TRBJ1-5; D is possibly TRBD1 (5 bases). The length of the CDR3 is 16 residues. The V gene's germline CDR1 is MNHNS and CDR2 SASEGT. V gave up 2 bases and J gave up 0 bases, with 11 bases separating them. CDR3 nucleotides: TGTGCCAGCAGTGAACGGGGGATTTATAGCAATCAGCCCCAGCATTTT. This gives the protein CASSERGIYSNQPQHF.

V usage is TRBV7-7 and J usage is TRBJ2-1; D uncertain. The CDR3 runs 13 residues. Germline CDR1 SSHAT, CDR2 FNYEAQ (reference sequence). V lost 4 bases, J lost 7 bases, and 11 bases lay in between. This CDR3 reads CASSSDLGNEQFF. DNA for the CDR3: TGTGCCAGCAGCTCCGACTTGGGTAATGAGCAGTTCTTC.

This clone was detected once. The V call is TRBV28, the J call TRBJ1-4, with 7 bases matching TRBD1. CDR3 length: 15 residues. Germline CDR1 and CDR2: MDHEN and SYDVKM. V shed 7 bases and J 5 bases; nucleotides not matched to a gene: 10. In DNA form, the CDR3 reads TGTGCCAGCACGAAGACAGGGAACAGGAATGAAAAACTGTTTTTT. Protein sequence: CASTKTGNRNEKLFF.

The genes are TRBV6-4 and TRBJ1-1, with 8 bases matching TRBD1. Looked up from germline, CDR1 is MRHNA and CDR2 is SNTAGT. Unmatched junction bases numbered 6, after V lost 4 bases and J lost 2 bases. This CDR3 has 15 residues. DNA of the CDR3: TGTGCCAGCAGTGCCTCACAGGGGGGTAACACTGAAGCTTTCTTT. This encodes CASSASQGGNTEAFF.

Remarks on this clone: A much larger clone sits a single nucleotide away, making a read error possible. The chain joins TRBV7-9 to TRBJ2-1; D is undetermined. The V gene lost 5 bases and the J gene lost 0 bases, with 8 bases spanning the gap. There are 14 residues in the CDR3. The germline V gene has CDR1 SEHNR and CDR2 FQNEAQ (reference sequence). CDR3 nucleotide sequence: TGTGCCAGCAGCCCTAGTGGCTCCTACAATGAGCAGTTCTTC. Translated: CASSPSGSYNEQFF.

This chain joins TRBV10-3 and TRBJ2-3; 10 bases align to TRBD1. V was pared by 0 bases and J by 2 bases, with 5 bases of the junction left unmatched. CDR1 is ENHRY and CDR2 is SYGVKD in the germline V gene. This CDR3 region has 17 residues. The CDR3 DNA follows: TGTGCCATCAGTGAGTCGCAAGGGACAGGGGACACAGATACGCAGTATTTT. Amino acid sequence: CAISESQGTGDTDTQYF.

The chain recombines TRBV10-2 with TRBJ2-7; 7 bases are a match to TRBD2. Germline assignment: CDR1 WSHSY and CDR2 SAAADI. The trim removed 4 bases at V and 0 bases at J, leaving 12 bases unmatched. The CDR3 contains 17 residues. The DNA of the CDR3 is TGCGCCAGCAGTGCAGGGAATCTAGCGGAGAGCTCCTACGAGCAGTACTTC. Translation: CASSAGNLAESSYEQYF.

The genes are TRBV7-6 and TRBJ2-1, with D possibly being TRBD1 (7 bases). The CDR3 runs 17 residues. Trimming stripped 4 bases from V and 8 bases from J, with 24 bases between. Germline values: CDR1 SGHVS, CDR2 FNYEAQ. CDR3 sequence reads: CASSWLRDSESLDEQFF. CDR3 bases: TGTGCCAGCAGCTGGTTGCGGGACAGTGAATCTCTTGATGAGCAGTTCTTC.